This TCR beta chain stems from a study of human T cells and chemical hapten exposure. Time point indicated: patch test 1, 2 weeks after DPC sensitization. This sample's treatment: therapeutic diphenylcyclopropenone sensitization with weekly scalp DPC. TCRdb used MiXCR to reprocess the RACE reads, holding one entry per CDR3 protein. The sample has roughly 190,000 distinct CDR3 sequences, around 20% seen once. This CDR3 spans 15 amino acids. Germline V gives CDR1 SGHRS, CDR2 YFSETQ. Trimming took 0 bases from V and 5 from J, leaving 14 bases between them. This sequence was found in a woman aged 45-65 years with alopecia areata. Some clones in this sample may be carry-over from other donors' samples. The sequencing here drew on whole blood, taken in connection with sensitization to the hapten diphenylcyclopropenone (DPC). The chain is built from TRBV5-1 and TRBJ2-5, with D possibly called TRBD1 or TRBD2 (6 bases each). The CDR3 nucleotides are TGCGCCAGCAGCTTGGCCCAGGGGAGCGGGGAGACCCAGTACTTC. Amino acid sequence: CASSLAQGSGETQYF.